The 7 T cell receptor beta chains below all came from one sample that was sequenced in a study of T-cell memory formation after mild COVID-19. TCRdb analysed the 5' RACE reads with MiXCR anew, one entry per CDR3 protein. The sample comprises more than 300,000 distinct CDR3 sequences, under 25% of which are singletons, and 20% to 25% rests with the top ten. Sequences were obtained from PBMCs or a T cell subset sorted from them (not recorded which). These receptors were collected from a young man who had mild COVID-19 (a few samples of this study predate the infection). Cell type and time point are not known.

This clonotype showed up just a few times. The gene calls are TRBV5-1 and TRBJ1-1, with D possibly TRBD1 on 6 matching bases. The germline V and J ends were trimmed by 4 bases and 0 bases, with 13 bases remaining between them. The CDR3 runs to 15 residues. Germline assignment: CDR1 SGHRS and CDR2 YFSETQ. The CDR3 DNA follows: TGCGCCAGCAGCGCCTTGACAGGTATGAACACTGAAGCTTTCTTT. It codes for CASSALTGMNTEAFF.

This clonotype has just a few counts. This chain connects TRBV7-9 to TRBJ2-1, with D perhaps TRBD2 (5 bases). V shed 5 bases and J shed 7 bases, with 9 bases lying between them. Germline V gene sequence: CDR1 SEHNR, CDR2 FQNEAQ (reference sequence). CDR3 length equals 12 residues. This CDR3 reads CASSPSWNEQFF. The CDR3 DNA sequence: TGTGCCAGCAGCCCTAGCTGGAATGAGCAGTTCTTC.

The rearrangement joins TRBV12-3 or TRBV12-4 to TRBJ1-1; TRBD1 aligns across 11 bases. This CDR3 has 17 residues. Trimming took 6 bases from V and 1 from J; bases not matched to a gene: 10. DNA for the CDR3: TGTGCCAGCAGGCCGGGACAGGGGGTAGCCCGGAACACTGAAGCTTTCTTT. It is translated as CASRPGQGVARNTEAFF.

This clonotype has just a few counts. V is TRBV5-1 and J is TRBJ2-7; possible D gene TRBD1, 6 bases. The CDR3 extends over 14 amino acids. Germline assignment: CDR1 SGHRS and CDR2 YFSETQ. V lost 3 bases and J lost 2, with 12 bases in between. The CDR3 loop is CASSWKQGPYEQYF. The CDR3 DNA reads TGCGCCAGCAGCTGGAAACAGGGCCCCTACGAGCAGTACTTC.

In this sample, this clonotype turned up a few times. The J gene is TRBJ2-1, the V gene TRBV5-5; 12 bases align to TRBD2. Trimming removed 4 bases from V and 1 base from J; junction bases left unmatched: 12. Germline V gene data show CDR1 as SGHKS and CDR2 as YYEKEE (reference sequence). This CDR3 contains 19 residues. CDR3 sequence reads: CASSANTTSGGRSYNEQFF. The CDR3 coding sequence is TGTGCCAGCAGCGCCAACACGACTAGCGGGGGTAGGTCCTACAATGAGCAGTTCTTC.

This rearrangement joins TRBV4-1 to TRBJ2-2; D is undetermined. Germline values: CDR1 MGHRA, CDR2 YSYEKL. This CDR3 is 18 amino acids long. V dropped 4 bases and J dropped 3 bases, with 21 bases sitting between them. This chain's CDR3 is CASSPSAPSRLDTGELFF. Written as DNA, the CDR3 is TGCGCCAGCAGCCCGTCGGCGCCGTCACGTTTGGACACCGGGGAGCTGTTTTTT.

CDR3 sequence reads: CASGLAERGLLDTQYF. The CDR3 coding sequence is TGTGCCAGCGGTCTGGCCGAGCGGGGGTTATTAGATACGCAGTATTTT. The V gene is TRBV7-2, the J gene TRBJ2-3; 8 bases fit TRBD2. The CDR3 is 16 residues long. V dropped 8 bases and J dropped 5; count of bases not matched to a gene: 15. Germline V CDR1 and CDR2: SGHTA, FQGNSA.